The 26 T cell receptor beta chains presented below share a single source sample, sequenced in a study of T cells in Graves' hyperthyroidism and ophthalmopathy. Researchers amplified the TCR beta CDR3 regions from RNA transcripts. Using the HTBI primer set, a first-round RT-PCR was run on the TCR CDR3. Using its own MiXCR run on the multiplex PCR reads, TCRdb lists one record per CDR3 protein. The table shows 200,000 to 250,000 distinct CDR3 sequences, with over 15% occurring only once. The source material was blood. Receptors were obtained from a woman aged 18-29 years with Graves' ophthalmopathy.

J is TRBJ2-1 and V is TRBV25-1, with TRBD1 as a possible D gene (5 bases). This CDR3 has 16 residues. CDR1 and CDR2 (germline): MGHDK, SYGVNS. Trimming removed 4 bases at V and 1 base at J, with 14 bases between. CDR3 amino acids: CASSGGPSRSYNEQFF. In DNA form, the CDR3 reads TGTGCCAGCAGTGGGGGCCCGAGTAGGTCCTACAATGAGCAGTTCTTC.

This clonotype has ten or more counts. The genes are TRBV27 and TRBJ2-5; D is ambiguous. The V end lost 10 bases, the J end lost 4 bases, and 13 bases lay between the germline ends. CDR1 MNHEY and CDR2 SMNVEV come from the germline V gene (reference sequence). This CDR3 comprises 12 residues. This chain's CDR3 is CATPDGTETQYF. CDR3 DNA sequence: TGTGCCACCCCGGACGGCACAGAGACCCAGTACTTC.

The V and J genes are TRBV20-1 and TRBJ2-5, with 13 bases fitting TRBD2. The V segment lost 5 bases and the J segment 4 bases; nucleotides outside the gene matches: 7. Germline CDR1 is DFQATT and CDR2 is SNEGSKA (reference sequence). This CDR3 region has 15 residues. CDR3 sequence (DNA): TGCAGTGCTGGACTAGCGGGAGAAGTTGGAGAGACCCAGTACTTC. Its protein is CSAGLAGEVGETQYF.

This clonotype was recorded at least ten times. CDR3 in DNA: TGTGCCAGCAGCGCCGGGACAGGGCCCTATGGCTACACCTTC. This translates into CASSAGTGPYGYTF. This chain uses TRBV9 with TRBJ1-2; TRBD1 agrees at 9 bases. Unmatched junction bases numbered 4, after V lost 3 bases and J lost 4 bases. Germline CDR1 and CDR2: SGDLS and YYNGEE. The length of the CDR3 is 14 residues.

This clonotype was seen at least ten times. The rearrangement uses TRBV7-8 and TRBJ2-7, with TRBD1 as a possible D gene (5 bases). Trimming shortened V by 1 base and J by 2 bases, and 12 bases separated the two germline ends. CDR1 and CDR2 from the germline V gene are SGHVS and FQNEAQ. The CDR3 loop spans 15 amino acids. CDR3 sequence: CASSLGAGPAYEQYF. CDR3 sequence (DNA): TGTGCCAGCAGCTTAGGGGCAGGGCCAGCCTACGAGCAGTACTTC.

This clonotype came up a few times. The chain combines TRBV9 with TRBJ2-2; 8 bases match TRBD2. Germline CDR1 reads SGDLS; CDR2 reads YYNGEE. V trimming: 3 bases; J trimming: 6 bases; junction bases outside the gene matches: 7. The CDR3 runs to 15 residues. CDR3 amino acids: CASSAGLGEAGELFF. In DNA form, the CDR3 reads TGTGCCAGCAGCGCGGGACTAGGCGAAGCCGGGGAGCTGTTTTTT.

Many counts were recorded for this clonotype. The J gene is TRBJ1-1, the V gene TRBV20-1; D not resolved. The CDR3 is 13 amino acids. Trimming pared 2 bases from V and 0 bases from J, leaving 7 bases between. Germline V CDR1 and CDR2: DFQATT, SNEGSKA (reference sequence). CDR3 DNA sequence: TGCAGTGCTAGACGGCAGTTGAACACTGAAGCTTTCTTT. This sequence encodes CSARRQLNTEAFF.

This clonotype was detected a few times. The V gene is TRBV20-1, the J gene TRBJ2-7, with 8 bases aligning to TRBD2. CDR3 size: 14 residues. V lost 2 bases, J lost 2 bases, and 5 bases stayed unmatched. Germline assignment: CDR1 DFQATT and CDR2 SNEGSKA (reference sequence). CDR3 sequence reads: CSARTSGSPYEQYF. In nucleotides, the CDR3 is TGCAGTGCTAGAACCAGCGGGAGTCCCTACGAGCAGTACTTC.

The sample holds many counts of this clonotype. As DNA, the CDR3 is TGTGCCAGCAGCTTAGCGCAGGCTAGCGGGGGCTTATACGAGCAGTACTTC. The encoded protein is CASSLAQASGGLYEQYF. The V gene is TRBV7-8, the J gene TRBJ2-7; 10 bases map to TRBD2. V shed 0 bases and J 4 bases; nucleotides not matched to a gene: 9. Germline CDR1 and CDR2: SGHVS and FQNEAQ. There are 17 residues in the CDR3.

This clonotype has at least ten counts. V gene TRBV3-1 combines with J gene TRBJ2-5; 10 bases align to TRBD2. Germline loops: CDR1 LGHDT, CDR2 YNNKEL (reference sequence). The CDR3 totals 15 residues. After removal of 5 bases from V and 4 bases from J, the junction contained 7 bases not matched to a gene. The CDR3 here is CASSMGLANGETQYF. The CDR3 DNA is TGTGCCAGCAGCATGGGACTAGCGAACGGAGAGACCCAGTACTTC.

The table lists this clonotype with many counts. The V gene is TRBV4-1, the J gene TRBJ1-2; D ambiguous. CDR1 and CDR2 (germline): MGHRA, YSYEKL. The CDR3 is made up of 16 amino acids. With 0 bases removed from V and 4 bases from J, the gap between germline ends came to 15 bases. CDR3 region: CASSQEFQLGGYGYTF. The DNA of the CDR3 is TGCGCCAGCAGCCAAGAGTTTCAGCTGGGAGGCTATGGCTACACCTTC.

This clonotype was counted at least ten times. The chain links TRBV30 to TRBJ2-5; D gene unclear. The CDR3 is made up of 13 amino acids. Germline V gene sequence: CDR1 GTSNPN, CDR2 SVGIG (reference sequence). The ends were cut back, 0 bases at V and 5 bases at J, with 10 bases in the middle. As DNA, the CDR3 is TGTGCCTGGAGTGTACAAGGTTGGGAGACCCAGTACTTC. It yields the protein CAWSVQGWETQYF.

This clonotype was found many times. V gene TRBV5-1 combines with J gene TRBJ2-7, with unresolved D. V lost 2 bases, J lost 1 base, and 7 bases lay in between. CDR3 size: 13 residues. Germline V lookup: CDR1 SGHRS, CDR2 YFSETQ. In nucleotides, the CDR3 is TGCGCCAGCAGCTTATGGGCATCCTACGAGCAGTACTTC. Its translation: CASSLWASYEQYF. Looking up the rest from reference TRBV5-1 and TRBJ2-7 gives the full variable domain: KAGVTQTPRYLIKTRGQQVTLSCSPISGHRSVSWYQQTPGQGLQFLFEYFSETQRNKGNFPGRFSGRQFSNSRSEMNVSTLELGDSALYLCASSLWASYEQYFGPGTRLTVT.

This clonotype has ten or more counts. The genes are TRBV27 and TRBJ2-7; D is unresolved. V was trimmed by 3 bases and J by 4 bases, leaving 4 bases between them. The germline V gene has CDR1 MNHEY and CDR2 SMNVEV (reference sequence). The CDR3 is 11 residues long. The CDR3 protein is CASSFNYEQYF. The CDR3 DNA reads TGTGCCAGCAGTTTTAATTACGAGCAGTACTTC.

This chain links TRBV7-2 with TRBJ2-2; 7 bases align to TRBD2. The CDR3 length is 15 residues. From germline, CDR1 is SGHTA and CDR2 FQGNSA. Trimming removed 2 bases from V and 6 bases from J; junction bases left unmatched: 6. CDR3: CASSLFAGAAGELFF. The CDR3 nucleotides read TGTGCCAGCAGCTTATTCGCGGGAGCGGCCGGGGAGCTGTTTTTT.

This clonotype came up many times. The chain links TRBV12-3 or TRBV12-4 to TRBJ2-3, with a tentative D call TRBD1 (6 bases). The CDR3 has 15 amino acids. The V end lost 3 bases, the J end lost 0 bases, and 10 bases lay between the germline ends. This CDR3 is CASSLDRISTDTQYF. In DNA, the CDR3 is TGTGCCAGCAGTTTGGACAGAATTAGCACAGATACGCAGTATTTT.

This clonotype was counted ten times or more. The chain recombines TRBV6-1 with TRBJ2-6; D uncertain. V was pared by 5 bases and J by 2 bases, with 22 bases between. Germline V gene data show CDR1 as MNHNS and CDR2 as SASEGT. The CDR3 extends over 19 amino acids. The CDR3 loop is CASSLHTSNSPAGANVLTF. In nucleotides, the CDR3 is TGTGCCAGCAGTCTTCACACGTCCAACAGCCCCGCTGGGGCCAACGTCCTGACTTTC.

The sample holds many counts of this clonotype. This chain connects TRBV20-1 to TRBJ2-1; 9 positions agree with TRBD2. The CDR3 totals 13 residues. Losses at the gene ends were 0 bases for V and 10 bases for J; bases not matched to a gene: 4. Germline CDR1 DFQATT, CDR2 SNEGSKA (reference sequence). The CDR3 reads CSAREGLAGEQFF. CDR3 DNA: TGCAGTGCTAGAGAGGGACTAGCAGGGGAGCAGTTCTTC.

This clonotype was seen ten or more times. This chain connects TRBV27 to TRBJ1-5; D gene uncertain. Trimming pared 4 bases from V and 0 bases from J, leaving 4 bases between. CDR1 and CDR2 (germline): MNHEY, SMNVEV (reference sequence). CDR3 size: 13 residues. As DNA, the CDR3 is TGTGCCAGCAGTTCGTTTAGCAATCAGCCCCAGCATTTT. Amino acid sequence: CASSSFSNQPQHF.

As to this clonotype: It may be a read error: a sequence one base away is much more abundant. This CDR3 is CASSMLAGVNNEQSF. DNA for the CDR3: TGTGCCAGTAGTATGCTAGCGGGAGTCAACAATGAGCAGTCCTTC. This chain uses TRBV19 with TRBJ2-1, with TRBD2 identical over 10 bases. Per germline, CDR1 LNHDA and CDR2 SQIVND (reference sequence). There are 15 residues in the CDR3.

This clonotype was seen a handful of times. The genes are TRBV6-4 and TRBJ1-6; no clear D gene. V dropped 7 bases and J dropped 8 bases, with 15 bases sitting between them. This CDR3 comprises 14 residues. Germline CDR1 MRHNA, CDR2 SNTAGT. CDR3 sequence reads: CASIPVLIDSPLHF. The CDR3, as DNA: TGTGCCAGCATCCCGGTGCTAATCGATTCACCCCTCCACTTT.

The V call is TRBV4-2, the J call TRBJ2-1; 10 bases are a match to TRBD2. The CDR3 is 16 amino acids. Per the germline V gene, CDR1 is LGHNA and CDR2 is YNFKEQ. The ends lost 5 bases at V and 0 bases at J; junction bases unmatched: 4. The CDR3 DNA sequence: TGTGCCAGCAGCTATAGCGGGGGGACCTCCTACAATGAGCAGTTCTTC. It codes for CASSYSGGTSYNEQFF.

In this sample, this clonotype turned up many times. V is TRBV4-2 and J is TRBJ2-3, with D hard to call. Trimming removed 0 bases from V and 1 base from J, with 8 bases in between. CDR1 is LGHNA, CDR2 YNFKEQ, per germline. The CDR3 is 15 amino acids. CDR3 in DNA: TGTGCCAGCAGCCAAGATCCTCAGGGCACAGATACGCAGTATTTT. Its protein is CASSQDPQGTDTQYF.

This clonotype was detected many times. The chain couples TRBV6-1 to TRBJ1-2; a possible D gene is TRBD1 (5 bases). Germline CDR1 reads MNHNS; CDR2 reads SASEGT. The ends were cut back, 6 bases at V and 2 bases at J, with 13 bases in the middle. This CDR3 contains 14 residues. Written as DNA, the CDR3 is TGTGCCAGCAGACAGGCGATGCCGAACTATGGCTACACCTTC. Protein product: CASRQAMPNYGYTF.

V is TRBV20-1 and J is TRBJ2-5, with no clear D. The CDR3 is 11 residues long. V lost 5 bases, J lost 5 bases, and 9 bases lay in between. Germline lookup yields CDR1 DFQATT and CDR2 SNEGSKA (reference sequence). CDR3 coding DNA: TGCAGTGCTGATTTCGGTGAGACCCAGTACTTC. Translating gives CSADFGETQYF.

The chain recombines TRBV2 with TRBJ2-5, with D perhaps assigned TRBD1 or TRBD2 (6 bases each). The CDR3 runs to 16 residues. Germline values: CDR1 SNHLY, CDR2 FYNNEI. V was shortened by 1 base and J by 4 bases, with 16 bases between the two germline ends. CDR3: CASSEGNGGAPETQYF. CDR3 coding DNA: TGTGCCAGCAGTGAAGGCAACGGGGGCGCCCCAGAGACCCAGTACTTC.